This is a list of T cell receptor beta chains from one sample in a study of naive and memory T cell subsets. TCRdb ran MiXCR on the UMI-ligation and nested PCR reads and lists one entry per CDR3 protein. The sample has 140,000 to 150,000 distinct CDR3 sequences; over 20% are singletons. The sequencing sample was made of naive CD4+ T cells from blood. The origin of the receptors is a human donor in good health. Both conserved end residues are part of each CDR3. A D gene is named only where the DNA matches it firmly. Only some rows state a clone size, as once, few, many or a class for expanded clones.

d_call	v_call	clone_size	j_call	cdr3_aa	cdr3_nt
-	TRBV29-1	-	TRBJ2-3	CSVGGQGSQADTQYF	TGCAGCGTCGGGGGGCAGGGAAGTCAGGCAGATACGCAGTATTTT
TRBD2	TRBV13	-	TRBJ2-1	CASSTSGRSGDEQFF	TGTGCCAGCAGCACCAGCGGGAGATCTGGGGATGAGCAGTTCTTC
TRBD2	TRBV12-3/TRBV12-4	few	TRBJ2-1	CASSFPSSLAGVGNEQFF	TGTGCCAGCAGCTTCCCGTCCTCACTAGCGGGAGTGGGTAATGAGCAGTTCTTC
-	TRBV11-2	few	TRBJ2-4	CASSLSGAKNIQYF	TGTGCCAGCAGCTTAAGCGGGGCCAAAAACATTCAGTACTTC
-	TRBV11-1	-	TRBJ2-3	CASSFWADSTDTQYF	TGTGCCAGCAGCTTCTGGGCAGATAGCACAGATACGCAGTATTTT
-	TRBV6-5	many	TRBJ1-1	CASSYRGVRDNTEAFF	TGTGCCAGCAGTTACCGGGGGGTAAGAGACAACACTGAAGCTTTCTTT
-	TRBV20-1	-	TRBJ2-1	CSATPGRNNEQFF	TGCAGTGCTACTCCGGGACGAAACAATGAGCAGTTCTTC
-	TRBV6-5	many	TRBJ2-3	CASSYSVVSTDTQYF	TGTGCCAGCAGTTACTCAGTAGTGAGCACAGATACGCAGTATTTT
-	TRBV6-5	many	TRBJ2-7	CASSRHSYEQYF	TGTGCCAGCAGCCGACACTCCTACGAGCAGTACTTC
-	TRBV11-2	few	TRBJ2-4	CASSKQGLAKNIQYF	TGTGCCAGCTCAAAGCAGGGGCTAGCCAAAAACATTCAGTACTTC
TRBD2	TRBV20-1	few	TRBJ2-3	CSARDPAGDYTDTQYF	TGCAGTGCTAGAGATCCAGCGGGGGACTACACAGATACGCAGTATTTT
-	TRBV12-3/TRBV12-4	few	TRBJ1-5	CASSYTGRGGNQPQHF	TGTGCCAGCAGTTACACAGGGAGAGGGGGCAATCAGCCCCAGCATTTT
-	TRBV28	few	TRBJ2-2	CASRGGNTGELFF	TGTGCCAGCAGGGGCGGGAACACCGGGGAGCTGTTTTTT
TRBD2	TRBV6-1	many	TRBJ2-2	CASTGGRSNTGELFF	TGTGCCAGCACCGGCGGGAGATCGAACACCGGGGAGCTGTTTTTT
TRBD2	TRBV18	few	TRBJ2-5	CASSPLAGGPGQETQYF	TGTGCCAGCTCACCACTCGCGGGAGGGCCCGGACAGGAGACCCAGTACTTC
-	TRBV7-6	-	TRBJ2-5	CASLRSGEETQYF	TGTGCCAGCCTCCGGTCAGGGGAAGAGACCCAGTACTTC
TRBD1	TRBV28	once	TRBJ1-1	CASSLTDRVKTEAFF	TGTGCCAGCAGTTTAACCGACAGGGTCAAGACTGAAGCTTTCTTT
-	TRBV5-1	few	TRBJ2-7	CASSTIAAPNVEQYF	TGCGCCAGCAGCACCATAGCGGCACCGAACGTCGAGCAGTACTTC
TRBD1	TRBV20-1	-	TRBJ2-3	CSAPGTGAPSGSGDTQYF	TGCAGTGCCCCGGGGACAGGGGCGCCTAGCGGGTCGGGGGATACGCAGTATTTT
-	TRBV7-3	few	TRBJ2-2	CASSLSTGELFF	TGTGCCAGCAGCTTGAGTACCGGGGAGCTGTTTTTT
-	TRBV7-8	-	TRBJ2-1	CASSLGLPIEQFF	TGTGCCAGCAGCTTAGGACTCCCTATCGAGCAGTTCTTC
-	TRBV12-3/TRBV12-4	many	TRBJ2-3	CASSFGGGSTDTQYF	TGTGCCAGCAGTTTTGGGGGAGGAAGCACAGATACGCAGTATTTT
TRBD1	TRBV13	few	TRBJ1-1	CASSYRGLRSPNTEAFF	TGTGCCAGCAGCTACAGGGGCCTTCGATCCCCGAACACTGAAGCTTTCTTT
-	TRBV28	few	TRBJ2-3	CASSPLWADTQYF	TGTGCCAGCAGTCCCCTATGGGCAGATACGCAGTATTTT
-	TRBV28	few	TRBJ1-1	CASSLVTTWGEAFF	TGTGCCAGCAGTTTGGTCACAACCTGGGGAGAAGCTTTCTTT
TRBD2	TRBV2	few	TRBJ2-7	CASRGLAYEQYF	TGTGCCAGCAGGGGACTAGCCTACGAGCAGTACTTC
-	TRBV19	many	TRBJ2-7	CASRKGSRSSYEQYF	TGTGCCAGTAGGAAAGGTAGCCGGAGCTCCTACGAGCAGTACTTC
-	TRBV20-1	-	TRBJ2-3	CSARDTLTDTQYF	TGCAGTGCTAGAGACACACTCACAGATACGCAGTATTTT
-	TRBV20-1	-	TRBJ2-7	CSARDQGGLYEQYF	TGCAGTGCTAGAGATCAAGGAGGTCTCTACGAGCAGTACTTC
TRBD2	TRBV29-1	few	TRBJ2-7	CSVEATAGGEQYF	TGCAGCGTTGAAGCAACAGCGGGAGGCGAGCAGTACTTC